Detailed here is one TCR beta chain. Its antigen is undetermined. With 4 bases clipped from V and 3 bases from J, the junction kept 5 bases outside the gene matches. The CDR3 length is 14 residues. Germline assignment: CDR1 SGHKS and CDR2 YYEKEE (reference sequence). Sequenced by immunoSEQ multiplex PCR; TCRdb stores in-frame clones only, minus some. The sample gives about 77,000 clones, 98% of which show up once; approximately 0.56% is in the top ten. This record comes from a study of Tregs in tolerant kidney transplant recipients. Study-wide results and limits: Activated donor B cell expansion appeared to reveal the most relevant donor-specific TCRbeta repertoire.

The chain combines TRBV5-5 with TRBJ1-1; 8 nucleotides agree with TRBD1. This material consisted of CD4+ T cells from blood, taken before the transplant. The origin of this receptor is a human donor who received a combined kidney and bone marrow transplant. As DNA, the CDR3 is TGTGCCAGCAGCCGCCAGGGGGCCGACACTGAAGCTTTCTTT. Amino acids: CASSRQGADTEAFF.